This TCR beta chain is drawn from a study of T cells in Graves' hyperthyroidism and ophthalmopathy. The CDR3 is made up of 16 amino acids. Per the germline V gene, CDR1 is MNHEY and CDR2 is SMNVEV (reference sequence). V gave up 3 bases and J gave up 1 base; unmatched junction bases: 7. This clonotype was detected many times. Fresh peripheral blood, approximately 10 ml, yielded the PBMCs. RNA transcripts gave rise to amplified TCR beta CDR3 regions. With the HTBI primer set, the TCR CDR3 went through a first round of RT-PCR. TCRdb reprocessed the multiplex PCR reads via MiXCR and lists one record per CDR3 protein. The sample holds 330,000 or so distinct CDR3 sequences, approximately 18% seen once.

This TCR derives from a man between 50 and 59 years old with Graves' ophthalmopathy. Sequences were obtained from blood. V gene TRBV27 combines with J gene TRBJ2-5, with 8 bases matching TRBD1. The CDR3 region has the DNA TGTGCCAGCAGTTTCCCGGACAGGGCTTGCCAAGAGACCCAGTACTTC. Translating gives CASSFPDRACQETQYF.